A single sample is the source of the 6 T cell receptor beta chains below, sequenced in a study of blood T cells in healthy people across ages. With a J-beta primer mix and a sample-barcoded 5' primer, a second PCR ran about 7 to 12 cycles. TCRdb analysed the 5' RACE reads with MiXCR anew, one entry per CDR3 protein. The sample records roughly 700,000 distinct CDR3 sequences, around 48% being singletons. The sequenced material came from blood. All receptors derive from an older woman in good health.

This clonotype was observed a handful of times. CDR3 DNA sequence: TGCAGTGCTAGTTCGAGAGAGAGCAATCAGCCCCAGCATTTT. Amino acids: CSASSRESNQPQHF. This chain links TRBV20-1 with TRBJ1-5; D uncertain. Trimming removed 3 bases from V and 1 base from J, with 10 bases in between. CDR3 length equals 14 residues. Germline CDR1 reads DFQATT; CDR2 reads SNEGSKA (reference sequence).

CDR3 sequence (DNA): TGTGCCAGCAGTTCCCCATCGAGCGGGAATGTCTGCGAGCAGTACTTC. It yields the protein CASSSPSSGNVCEQYF. The rearrangement uses TRBV6-2 or TRBV6-3 and TRBJ2-5; TRBD2 agrees at 7 bases. Matching the DNA end better, TRBJ2-7 makes the J call doubtful. Per germline, CDR1 MNHEY and CDR2 SVGEGT. This CDR3 is 16 amino acids long.

The chain is built from TRBV14 and TRBJ2-1; weak D call: TRBD1 (5 bases). The germline gives CDR1 SGHDN, CDR2 FVKESK. Trimming cost V 5 bases and J 4 bases, with 18 bases left between them. This CDR3 has 16 amino acids. The CDR3 DNA reads as TGTGCCAGCAGCAGAACAGGACCACTCGATTACAATGAGCAGTTCTTC. This encodes CASSRTGPLDYNEQFF.

This clonotype has a handful of counts. CDR3 residues: CSARPWRGPYEQYF. The CDR3, as DNA: TGCAGTGCTAGGCCTTGGCGCGGACCCTACGAGCAGTACTTC. This chain links TRBV20-1 with TRBJ2-7; D is ambiguous. Germline loops: CDR1 DFQATT, CDR2 SNEGSKA (reference sequence). The CDR3 runs to 14 residues. V was clipped by 3 bases and J by 2 bases, with 14 bases between them.

The V and J genes are TRBV7-2 and TRBJ2-7, with D maybe TRBD2 (6 bases). The length of the CDR3 is 16 residues. V was pared by 0 bases and J by 4 bases, with 16 bases between. CDR1 and CDR2 from the germline V gene are SGHTA and FQGNSA. Written as DNA, the CDR3 is TGTGCCAGCAGCTTAGCGGGAGGTCCCGATAATTACGAGCAGTACTTC. Translating gives CASSLAGGPDNYEQYF.

The chain employs TRBV28 and TRBJ1-2, with D perhaps TRBD1 (5 bases). Trimming removed 4 bases from V and 7 bases from J, with 10 bases in between. The CDR3 is 12 amino acids. Germline V gene lookup returns CDR1 MDHEN and CDR2 SYDVKM. The CDR3 loop is CASSSGVAGYTF. The DNA for the CDR3 is TGTGCCAGCAGTTCGGGGGTGGCTGGCTACACCTTC.